Each of the 32 T cell receptor beta chains below was sequenced from the same sample in a study of OX40 agonist ivuxolimab in advanced cancers. Assay: immunoSEQ multiplex PCR; the TCRdb copy retains only in-frame clones and omits some. The sample holds about 66,000 clones; around 83% are singletons and the top ten take 2.5%. This material consisted of CD4+ or CD8+ T cells sorted from blood, taken in a trial of the OX40 agonist ivuxolimab. The origin of the receptors is an adult with an advanced solid tumor such as melanoma, head and neck, liver or kidney cancer.

In DNA, the CDR3 is TGTGCCAGCTCACCCGACAGCTCTGGAAACACCATATATTTT. It encodes CASSPDSSGNTIYF. This chain uses TRBV18 with TRBJ1-3, with D possibly being TRBD1 (5 bases). This CDR3 comprises 14 residues. Germline V gives CDR1 KGHSH, CDR2 LQKENI. V dropped 3 bases and J dropped 0 bases, with 6 bases sitting between them.

The V call is TRBV7-2, the J call TRBJ1-2; D perhaps matches TRBD1 (5 bases). The CDR3 is made up of 15 amino acids. Per germline, CDR1 SGHTA and CDR2 FQGNSA. The V gene lost 2 bases and the J gene lost 8 bases, with 18 bases spanning the gap. As DNA, the CDR3 is TGTGCCAGCAGCTTATTACAGGAAGCGGCTAGAGGCTACACCTTC. Its translation is CASSLLQEAARGYTF.

This rearrangement joins TRBV5-4 to TRBJ2-5; TRBD1 matches at 7 bases. CDR3 length equals 16 residues. Per the germline V gene, CDR1 is SGHNT and CDR2 is YYREEE (reference sequence). J lost 2 bases, V lost 0 bases, and 7 bases had no gene match. In DNA form, the CDR3 reads TGTGCCAGCAGCTTGGGGACGGGACAGATTCAAGAGACCCAGTACTTC. This translates into CASSLGTGQIQETQYF.

The chain joins TRBV10-3 to TRBJ1-3; 9 bases agree with TRBD1. With 4 bases clipped from V and 2 bases from J, the junction kept 15 bases outside the gene matches. CDR3 length equals 19 residues. CDR1 and CDR2 from the germline V gene are ENHRY and SYGVKD. CDR3 nucleotides: TGTGCCATCAGTGGGGGATCATCCGGGACAGGGTCTACTGGAAACACCATATATTTT. Translated: CAISGGSSGTGSTGNTIYF.

The chain employs TRBV5-4 and TRBJ1-1, with TRBD1 matching 8 bases. Germline CDR1 is SGHNT and CDR2 is YYREEE (reference sequence). V lost 1 base, J lost 0 bases, and 2 bases stayed unmatched. This CDR3 region has 15 residues. Here the CDR3 reads CASSLRTGLNTEAFF. In nucleotides, the CDR3 is TGTGCCAGCAGCTTGAGGACAGGGTTGAACACTGAAGCTTTCTTT.

The chain links TRBV9 to TRBJ2-1; TRBD2 aligns across 10 bases. The CDR3 extends over 16 amino acids. With V trimmed by 3 bases and J by 8 bases, 11 bases remained unmatched. CDR1 and CDR2 (germline): SGDLS, YYNGEE. This chain's CDR3 is CASSAASSGSLHEQFF. CDR3 in DNA: TGTGCCAGCAGCGCCGCCTCTAGCGGGAGCCTCCATGAGCAGTTCTTC.

Judged by abundance, this clone is medium-sized (0.01 to 0.1%). The chain links TRBV10-2 to TRBJ2-7; D perhaps matches TRBD2 (5 bases). This CDR3 comprises 12 residues. Trimming took 7 bases from V and 1 from J, leaving 8 bases between them. In germline, CDR1 is WSHSY, CDR2 SAAADI. The CDR3 reads CASMGVSYEQYF. Written as DNA, the CDR3 is TGCGCCAGCATGGGAGTATCCTACGAGCAGTACTTC.

The rearrangement links TRBV10-2 to TRBJ1-2; 7 bases match TRBD1. V lost 6 bases and J lost 4; bases outside the gene matches: 5. Germline lookup yields CDR1 WSHSY and CDR2 SAAADI. The CDR3 extends over 13 amino acids. The CDR3 nucleotides are TGCGCCAGCAGACGACAGGGAGTCTATGGCTACACCTTC. Translated, it gives CASRRQGVYGYTF.

The V gene is TRBV6-1, the J gene TRBJ1-5, with 7 bases aligning to TRBD1. Per germline, CDR1 MNHNS and CDR2 SASEGT. V shed 2 bases and J 7 bases; nucleotides not matched to a gene: 5. CDR3 length: 14 amino acids. CDR3 bases: TGTGCCAGCAGTGAAACAGGGGAGGTACAGCCCCAGCATTTT. Translating it yields CASSETGEVQPQHF.

This chain connects TRBV1 to TRBJ2-7; the DNA was not compared with TRBD2, the D call given in the table. TRBV1 is a pseudogene locus. The CDR3 contains 19 residues. CDR3 nucleotide sequence: TGCACCAGCAGCCAACCTTTTTCACCTTTGGCGGGAGTTCCCCACGAGCAGTACTTC. It specifies CTSSQPFSPLAGVPHEQYF.

This chain connects TRBV11-3 to TRBJ2-1; 9 bases fit TRBD2. This CDR3 is built from 17 residues. Trimming removed 1 base from V and 0 bases from J; junction bases left unmatched: 4. In germline, CDR1 is SGHNT, CDR2 YENEEA. As DNA, the CDR3 is TGTGCCAGCAGCTTAGGACTAGCGGCCAGCTCCTACAATGAGCAGTTCTTC. It is translated as CASSLGLAASSYNEQFF.

This chain connects TRBV6-1 to TRBJ2-5; 7 bases match TRBD2. V shed 6 bases and J 5 bases; nucleotides not matched to a gene: 6. This CDR3 has 13 residues. In germline, CDR1 is MNHNS, CDR2 SASEGT. In DNA, the CDR3 is TGTGCCAGCAGACAAAGCGGGATGGAGACCCAGTACTTC. It codes for CASRQSGMETQYF.

The genes are TRBV27 and TRBJ2-7; D may be TRBD1 (8 bases). Trimming removed 2 bases at V and 3 bases at J, with 17 bases between. Germline V gene sequence: CDR1 MNHEY, CDR2 SMNVEV (reference sequence). This CDR3 region has 16 residues. CDR3 protein: CASSLSGTGSYYEQYF. The CDR3 DNA follows: TGTGCCAGCAGTTTAAGCGGGACAGGTTCGTACTACGAGCAGTACTTC.

V gene TRBV15 combines with J gene TRBJ2-3; D is possibly TRBD1 (6 bases). The V end lost 0 bases, the J end lost 5 bases, and 12 bases lay between the germline ends. The CDR3 has 15 residues. Per germline, CDR1 LNHNV and CDR2 YYDKDF (reference sequence). The CDR3 nucleotides read TGTGCCACCAGCAGAGAGGGCAGGGGTGAAGATACGCAGTATTTT. Amino acid sequence: CATSREGRGEDTQYF.

The chain is built from TRBV5-6 and TRBJ1-4; 10 nucleotides match TRBD1. CDR1 is SGHDT, CDR2 YYEEEE, per germline. This CDR3 comprises 16 residues. Trimming took 3 bases from V and 3 from J; bases not matched to a gene: 5. The CDR3 here is CASSSDRGYANEKLFF. The CDR3 coding sequence is TGTGCCAGCAGCTCGGACAGGGGGTACGCTAATGAAAAACTGTTTTTT. The full variable domain, with the rest looked up from reference TRBV5-6 and TRBJ1-4, is DAGVTQSPTHLIKTRGQQVTLRCSPKSGHDTVSWYQQALGQGPQFIFQYYEEEERQRGNFPDRFSGHQFPNYSSELNVNALLLGDSALYLCASSSDRGYANEKLFFGSGTQLSVL.

The gene calls are TRBV7-2 and TRBJ2-5, with a weak D call TRBD1 (5 bases). The V gene lost 1 base and the J gene lost 5 bases, with 11 bases spanning the gap. The CDR3 is 14 residues long. Germline V gene sequence: CDR1 SGHTA, CDR2 FQGNSA. CDR3 bases: TGTGCCAGCAGCTTAGATTGGGGCTCGGAGACCCAGTACTTC. As protein: CASSLDWGSETQYF.

V usage is TRBV7-9 and J usage is TRBJ1-1; 9 bases map to TRBD1. The CDR3 extends over 16 amino acids. CDR1 and CDR2 (germline): SEHNR, FQNEAQ (reference sequence). Trimming removed 4 bases from V and 4 bases from J; junction bases left unmatched: 10. The CDR3 DNA reads TGTGCCAGCAGCTCGTACAGGGGGCGAGGGGTCACTGAAGCTTTCTTT. Translating gives CASSSYRGRGVTEAFF.

The rearrangement uses TRBV5-1 and TRBJ1-4; possibly TRBD1 for D (5 bases). V was clipped by 1 base and J by 8 bases, with 15 bases between them. Germline V gene sequence: CDR1 SGHRS, CDR2 YFSETQ. This CDR3 has 15 amino acids. The CDR3 loop is CASSLYRTVGEKLFF. The CDR3, as DNA: TGCGCCAGCAGCTTGTACAGGACGGTTGGGGAAAAACTGTTTTTT.

This clone was detected once. Other DNA sequences in this specimen translate into the identical CDR3. The chain couples TRBV18 to TRBJ1-1; TRBD1 matches at 7 bases. The germline gives CDR1 KGHSH, CDR2 LQKENI. After removal of 0 bases from V and 0 bases from J, the junction contained 1 base not matched to a gene. This CDR3 has 15 amino acids. CDR3 sequence: CASSPPGQLNTEAFF. CDR3 sequence (DNA): TGTGCCAGCTCACCACCGGGACAGTTGAACACTGAAGCTTTCTTT.

This rearrangement joins TRBV6-1 to TRBJ2-4; no definite D call. The CDR3 totals 14 residues. Germline V lookup: CDR1 MNHNS, CDR2 SASEGT. V was clipped by 7 bases and J by 0 bases, with 10 bases between them. The CDR3 loop reads CASIQTVAKNIQYF. For the CDR3, the DNA is TGTGCCAGCATCCAGACGGTAGCCAAAAACATTCAGTACTTC.

The V gene is TRBV28, the J gene TRBJ2-1; weak D call: TRBD1 (5 bases). The CDR3 runs to 15 residues. Between the trimmed V and J ends, which lost 2 bases and 7 bases, there was a span of 15 bases. Germline-derived CDR1 and CDR2 are MDHEN and SYDVKM. The CDR3 sequence: CASSLAQGLVNEQFF. For the CDR3, the DNA is TGTGCCAGCAGTTTAGCCCAGGGTCTAGTAAATGAGCAGTTCTTC.

The chain joins TRBV10-3 to TRBJ2-2, with 9 bases lining up with TRBD2. The junction had 8 bases not matched to a gene; V was cut back by 2 bases and J by 7 bases. The CDR3 covers 16 residues. Germline V lookup: CDR1 ENHRY, CDR2 SYGVKD. This CDR3 is CAISERGSGSIGELFF. CDR3 nucleotide sequence: TGTGCCATCAGTGAGCGAGGTAGCGGGAGTATCGGGGAGCTGTTTTTT.

V usage is TRBV11-2 and J usage is TRBJ1-2; 7 nucleotides line up with TRBD1. CDR3 size: 12 residues. V shed 0 bases and J 13 bases; nucleotides not matched to a gene: 5. Germline V gene sequence: CDR1 SGHAT, CDR2 FQNNGV. The chain's CDR3 is CASSLDRAGGTF. The CDR3 bases are TGTGCCAGCAGCTTAGATCGGGCAGGGGGCACCTTC.

V usage is TRBV7-8 and J usage is TRBJ1-5; TRBD1 aligns across 11 bases. CDR1 is SGHVS and CDR2 is FQNEAQ in the germline V gene. The CDR3 extends over 14 amino acids. V lost 3 bases to trimming and J lost 10 bases; unmatched junction nucleotides: 5. CDR3 region: CASSLGTGGRPQHF. CDR3 bases: TGTGCCAGCAGCTTGGGGACAGGGGGACGACCCCAGCATTTT.

This chain joins TRBV4-2 and TRBJ2-1; D unresolved. This CDR3 spans 15 amino acids. Germline loops: CDR1 LGHNA, CDR2 YNFKEQ. V was cut by 0 bases and J by 8 bases, with 14 bases left in between. CDR3 residues: CASSQDPRQLDEQFF. In nucleotides, the CDR3 is TGTGCCAGCAGCCAAGATCCTCGGCAGCTCGATGAGCAGTTCTTC.

This clone came up a few times. The gene calls are TRBV6-6 and TRBJ2-2, with TRBD2 identical over 10 bases. The V and J ends lost 2 bases and 6 bases, in that order; junction bases with no gene match: 3. Germline loops: CDR1 MNHNY, CDR2 SVGAGI (reference sequence). The CDR3 sequence is 15 residues long. DNA for the CDR3: TGTGCCAGCAGTTACACTAGCGGGAAGCCCGGGGAGCTGTTTTTT. As protein: CASSYTSGKPGELFF.

V is TRBV11-3 and J is TRBJ2-6; 8 nucleotides match TRBD1. The length of the CDR3 is 18 residues. Germline assignment: CDR1 SGHNT and CDR2 YENEEA. The junction had 12 bases not matched to a gene; V was cut back by 6 bases and J by 2 bases. CDR3 coding DNA: TGTGCCAGCAGGGGGAGACAGACAGGGGAGACTGGGGCCAACGTCCTGACTTTC. This translates into CASRGRQTGETGANVLTF.

V and J are TRBV11-3 and TRBJ1-4; D is perhaps TRBD1 (6 bases). Germline V gene data show CDR1 as SGHNT and CDR2 as YENEEA. Trimming took off 5 bases at V and 0 bases at J, with 22 bases between the two ends. This CDR3 is built from 19 residues. The CDR3 region is CASSQDPGQAFATNEKLFF. In nucleotides, the CDR3 is TGTGCCAGCAGCCAAGATCCGGGACAAGCCTTTGCAACTAATGAAAAACTGTTTTTT.

A few counts support this clone. The chain links TRBV18 to TRBJ1-5; D ambiguous. The germline V gene encodes CDR1 KGHSH and CDR2 LQKENI. Trimming removed 3 bases from V and 0 bases from J, with 3 bases in between. This CDR3 region has 13 residues. CDR3 loop: CASSPHSNQPQHF. The CDR3 nucleotides read TGTGCCAGCTCACCGCATAGCAATCAGCCCCAGCATTTT.

This rearrangement joins TRBV7-2 to TRBJ2-3; 7 nucleotides line up with TRBD2. V gave up 2 bases and J gave up 0 bases; unmatched junction bases: 5. In germline, CDR1 is SGHTA, CDR2 FQGNSA. The CDR3 spans 16 residues. The CDR3 protein is CASSLIGGSSTDTQYF. CDR3 nucleotide sequence: TGTGCCAGCAGCTTAATTGGCGGGAGCAGCACAGATACGCAGTATTTT.

This clone occurred once. The chain is built from TRBV28 and TRBJ2-1; no reliable D call. CDR3 length: 15 residues. V lost 4 bases, J lost 0 bases, and 10 bases lay in between. CDR1 and CDR2 (germline): MDHEN, SYDVKM. CDR3 region: CASSSYLPSYNEQFF. The CDR3 DNA reads as TGTGCCAGCAGTTCTTACCTTCCCTCCTACAATGAGCAGTTCTTC.

The chain is built from TRBV19 and TRBJ2-5; unclear D gene. V lost 5 bases and J lost 1, with 8 bases in between. From germline, CDR1 is LNHDA and CDR2 SQIVND (reference sequence). This CDR3 has 13 amino acids. The CDR3 sequence is CASSFLSQETQYF. CDR3 nucleotides: TGTGCCAGTAGTTTTCTCAGCCAAGAGACCCAGTACTTC.